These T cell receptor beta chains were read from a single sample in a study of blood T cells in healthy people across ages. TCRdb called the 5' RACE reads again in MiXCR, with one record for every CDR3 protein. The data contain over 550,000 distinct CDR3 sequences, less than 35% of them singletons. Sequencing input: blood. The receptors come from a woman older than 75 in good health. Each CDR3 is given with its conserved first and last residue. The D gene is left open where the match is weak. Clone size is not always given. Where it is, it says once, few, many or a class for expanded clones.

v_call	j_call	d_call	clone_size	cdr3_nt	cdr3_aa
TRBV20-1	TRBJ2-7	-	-	TGCAGTGCTAGATCTAGGGACTCCCGGGACGAGCAGTACTTC	CSARSRDSRDEQYF
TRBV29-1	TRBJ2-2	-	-	TGCAGCGTAGAATCGGGCGGGGAGCTGTTTTTT	CSVESGGELFF
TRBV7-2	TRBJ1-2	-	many	TGTGCCAGCAGCTTAATCAGGGATGGCTACACCTTC	CASSLIRDGYTF
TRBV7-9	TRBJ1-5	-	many	TGCGCCAGCAGCTTGCAGGGAGATCAGCCCCAGCATTTT	CASSLQGDQPQHF
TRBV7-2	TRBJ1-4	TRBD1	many	TGTGCCAGCAGCTTCAGCCGGGACAGGAATGAAAAACTGTTTTTT	CASSFSRDRNEKLFF
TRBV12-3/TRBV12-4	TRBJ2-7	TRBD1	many	TGTGCCAGCAGTTTAGCTGTACAGGGGTGGGCCTCCGCAACTATCTACGAGCAGTACTTC	CASSLAVQGWASATIYEQYF
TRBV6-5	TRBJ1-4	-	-	TGTGCCAGCAGTTACTCCCAGGGGCGTACAACTAATGAAAAACTGTTTTTT	CASSYSQGRTTNEKLFF
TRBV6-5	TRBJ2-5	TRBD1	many	TGTGCCAGCAGTCCCCCCGGGACAGGGTCGGAGACCCAGTACTTC	CASSPPGTGSETQYF
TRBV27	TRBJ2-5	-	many	TGTGCCAGCAGTTTAGGCAGGGGTCGAAACCAAGAGACCCAGTACTTC	CASSLGRGRNQETQYF
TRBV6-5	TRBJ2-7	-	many	TGTGCCAGCAGGCCGACAGTTAGCTCCTACGAGCAGTACTTC	CASRPTVSSYEQYF
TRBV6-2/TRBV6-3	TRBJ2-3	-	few	TGTGCCAGCAGTCTTCAGGGGGGTTCAGATACGCAGTATTTT	CASSLQGGSDTQYF
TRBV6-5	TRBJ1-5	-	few	TGTGCCAGCAGTTTGACGGGTCCCGAGCCCCAGCATTTT	CASSLTGPEPQHF
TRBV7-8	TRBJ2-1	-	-	TGTGCCAGCAGCCACGGGGGTAACAATGAGCAGTTCTTC	CASSHGGNNEQFF
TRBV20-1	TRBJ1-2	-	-	TGCAGTGCTTTGGACCAGCCTGGCTACACCTTC	CSALDQPGYTF
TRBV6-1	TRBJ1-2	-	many	TGTGCCAGCAGTGAAGTACGGACGGAGGGACACACCTTC	CASSEVRTEGHTF
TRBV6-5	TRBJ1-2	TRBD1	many	TGTGCCAGCAGTTCAATGGACAGGGATAGTTCTTATGGCTACACCTTC	CASSSMDRDSSYGYTF
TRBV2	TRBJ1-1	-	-	TGTGCCAGCAGGTTCTGGGACAAGAGCACTGAAGCTTTCTTT	CASRFWDKSTEAFF
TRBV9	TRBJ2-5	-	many	TGTGCCAGCAGCGTAGCCCCAGGGCTAGAGACCCAGTACTTC	CASSVAPGLETQYF
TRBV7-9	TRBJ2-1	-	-	TGTGCCAGCAGCTCGGACTCGGGATACGGCAATGAGCAGTTCTTC	CASSSDSGYGNEQFF
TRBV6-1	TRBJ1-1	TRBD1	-	TGTGCCGGCAGTGCGGTGGGACAGGTGAACACTGAAGCTTTCTTT	CAGSAVGQVNTEAFF
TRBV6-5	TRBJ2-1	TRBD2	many	TGTGCCAGCAGCAACTCCGGGACTAGCGGGGGGAGGGTGCAGTTCTTC	CASSNSGTSGGRVQFF
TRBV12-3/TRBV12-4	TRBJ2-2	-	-	TGTGCCAGCAGACCCCCGGGGGACATTAACACCGGGGAGCTGTTTTTT	CASRPPGDINTGELFF
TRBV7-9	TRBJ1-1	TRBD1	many	TGTGCCAGCAGCTCCCCCGGGACAGAGAACACTGAAGCTTTCTTT	CASSSPGTENTEAFF
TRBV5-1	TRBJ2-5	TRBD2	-	TGCGCCAGCAGCTTGGAGTTCGGGGGGGGCCGGGAGACCCAGTACTTC	CASSLEFGGGRETQYF
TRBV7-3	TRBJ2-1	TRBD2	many	TGTGCCAGCAGCTTTTCGGGGGGGAGCTCCTACAATGAGCAGTTCTTC	CASSFSGGSSYNEQFF
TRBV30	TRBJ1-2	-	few	TGTGCCTCGGGCCAAGCGCATGGCTACACCTTC	CASGQAHGYTF
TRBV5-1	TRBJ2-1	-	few	TGCGCCAGCAGCTTGGGAGGGGCTTACACTGAGCAGTTCTTC	CASSLGGAYTEQFF
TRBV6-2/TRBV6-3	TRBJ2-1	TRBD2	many	TGTGCCAGCAGCGGGGGGGCCGTGACCAATGAGCAGTTCTTC	CASSGGAVTNEQFF
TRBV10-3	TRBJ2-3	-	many	TGTGCCACCGCGGGGACATCAGATACGCAGTATTTT	CATAGTSDTQYF
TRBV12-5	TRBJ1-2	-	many	TGTGCTAGTGGTTTGAGCAACAGGGTCGCCTATGGCTACACCTTC	CASGLSNRVAYGYTF
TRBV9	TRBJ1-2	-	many	TGTGCCAGCAGCGTAGGGGCAGGGGCCCTCTATGGCTACACCTTC	CASSVGAGALYGYTF
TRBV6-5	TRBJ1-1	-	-	TGTGCCGGCAGTTACAAGTCAGGACGGGCGGCTTTCTTT	CAGSYKSGRAAFF
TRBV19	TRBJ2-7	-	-	TGTGCCAGTAGCCTTGAAGCGGGTGTGTACGAGCAGTACTTC	CASSLEAGVYEQYF
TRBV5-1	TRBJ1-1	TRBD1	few	TGCGCCAGCAGCTTACAGGGGGGCGCGAAGACTGAAGCTTTCTTT	CASSLQGGAKTEAFF
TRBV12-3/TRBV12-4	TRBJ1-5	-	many	TGTGCCAGCAGTTTAACCCCAACCGGGGGGTATAGCAATCAGCCCCAGCATTTT	CASSLTPTGGYSNQPQHF
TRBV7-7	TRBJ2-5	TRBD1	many	TGTGCTAGCAGCACAGGGGAAATCCAAGAGACCCAGTACTTC	CASSTGEIQETQYF
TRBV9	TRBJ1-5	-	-	TGTGCCAGCAGCGTAGAAGTAAATCAGCCCCAGCATTTT	CASSVEVNQPQHF
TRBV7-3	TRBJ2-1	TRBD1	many	TGTGCCAGCAGCCAGACAGGGTCCAATGAGCAGTTCTTC	CASSQTGSNEQFF
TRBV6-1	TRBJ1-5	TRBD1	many	TGTGCCAGCAGGGACAGGGGATCCGACAATCAGCCCCAGCATTTT	CASRDRGSDNQPQHF
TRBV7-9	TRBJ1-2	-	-	TGTGCCAGCAGCCTCCGGGTGACCTATGGCTACACCTTC	CASSLRVTYGYTF
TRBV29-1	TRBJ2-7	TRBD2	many	TGCAGCGTTGAAGGACTAGCGGGGGGGCCGGACGAGCAGTACTTC	CSVEGLAGGPDEQYF